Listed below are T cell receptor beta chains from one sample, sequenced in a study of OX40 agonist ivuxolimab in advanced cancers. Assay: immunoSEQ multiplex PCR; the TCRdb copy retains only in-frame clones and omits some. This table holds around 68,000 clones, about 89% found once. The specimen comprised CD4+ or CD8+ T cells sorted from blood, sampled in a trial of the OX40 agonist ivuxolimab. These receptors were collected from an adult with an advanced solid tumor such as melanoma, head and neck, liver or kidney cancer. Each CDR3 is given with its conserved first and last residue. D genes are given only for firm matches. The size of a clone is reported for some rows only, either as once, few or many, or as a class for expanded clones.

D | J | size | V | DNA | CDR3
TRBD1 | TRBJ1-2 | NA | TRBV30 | TGTGCCTCCCTAAAGGGGGCTGCTAACTATGGCTACACCTTC | CASLKGAANYGYTF
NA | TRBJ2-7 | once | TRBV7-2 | TGTGCCAGCAGCCGGATGTTTGGACCCTACGAGCAGTACTTC | CASSRMFGPYEQYF
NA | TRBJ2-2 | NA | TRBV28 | TGTGCCAGCAGTTTTTTGTCTAGCAGGTTTTCCGGGGAGCTGTTTTTT | CASSFLSSRFSGELFF
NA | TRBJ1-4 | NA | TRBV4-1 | TGCGCCAGCAGCCAGGACCCAGCAACTAATGAAAAACTGTTTTTT | CASSQDPATNEKLFF
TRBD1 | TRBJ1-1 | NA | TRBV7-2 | TGTGCCAGCAGCTCCGACAGGGGGCAGGGCACTGAAGCTTTCTTT | CASSSDRGQGTEAFF
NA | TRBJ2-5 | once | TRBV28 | TGTGCCAGCAGTCTTCCTGGACCGCGGGAGACCCAGTACTTC | CASSLPGPRETQYF
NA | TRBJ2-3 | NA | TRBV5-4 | TGTGCCAGCAGCTTGCCCGGGAGTTCAGCAGATACGCAGTATTTT | CASSLPGSSADTQYF
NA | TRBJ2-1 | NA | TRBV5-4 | TGTGCCAGCAGCTTGGAAAATCGCAGGGGAGGCAATGAGCAGTTCTTC | CASSLENRRGGNEQFF
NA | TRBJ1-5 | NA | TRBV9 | TGTGCCAGCAGCGCGACAGCACAAACTCAGCCCCAGCATTTT | CASSATAQTQPQHF
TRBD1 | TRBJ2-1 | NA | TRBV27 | TGTGCCAGCAGTATGACAGGGGATGCGGGTGAGCAGTTCTTC | CASSMTGDAGEQFF
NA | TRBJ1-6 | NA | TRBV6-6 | TGTGCCAGCAAAGAAGCTTATAATTCACCCCTCCACTTT | CASKEAYNSPLHF
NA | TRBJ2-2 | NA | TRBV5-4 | TGTGCCAGCCTACCCTCAACGGGAGCCACCGGGGAGCTGTTTTTT | CASLPSTGATGELFF
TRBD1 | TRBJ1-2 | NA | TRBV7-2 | TGTGCCAGCAGCTCACAGGGGGCAAATGGCTACACCTTC | CASSSQGANGYTF
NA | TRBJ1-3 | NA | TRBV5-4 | TGTGCCAGCAGCTTGGTCGGCAGGGGACGGGGCTCTGGAAACACCATATATTTT | CASSLVGRGRGSGNTIYF
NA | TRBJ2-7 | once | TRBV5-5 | TGTGCCAGCAGCTTGGCCCTGACAGGTACCTACGAGCAGTACTTC | CASSLALTGTYEQYF
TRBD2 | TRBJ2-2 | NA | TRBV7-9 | TGTGCCAGCAGCCAGGGACTAGCGGGTCATACCGGGGAGCTGTTTTTT | CASSQGLAGHTGELFF
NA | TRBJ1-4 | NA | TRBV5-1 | TGCGCCAGCAGCTCAAGGACGGCCCCCAATGAAAAACTGTTTTTT | CASSSRTAPNEKLFF
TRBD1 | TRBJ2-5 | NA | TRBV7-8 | TGTGCCAGCAGCTTATTCATTCCCCGAAGGACAGGGTCAGGCCAAGAGACCCAGTACTTC | CASSLFIPRRTGSGQETQYF
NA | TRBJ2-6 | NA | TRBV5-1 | TGCGCCAGCAGAACATCGGGGGCCAACGTCCTGACTTTC | CASRTSGANVLTF
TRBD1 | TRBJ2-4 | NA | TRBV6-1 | TGTGCCAGCTGGTCCAGGGGACAGTTGGGAAACATTCAGTACTTC | CASWSRGQLGNIQYF
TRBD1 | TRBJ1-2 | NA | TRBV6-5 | TGTGCCAGCAGCCGGAGACAGGGGACCTGGCCGACCTTC | CASSRRQGTWPTF
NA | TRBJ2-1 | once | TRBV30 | TGTGCCTGGAGTATCCTAAGCAAGCATGAGCAGTTCTTC | CAWSILSKHEQFF
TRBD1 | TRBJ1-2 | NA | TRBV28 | TGTGCCAGCAGCTCTGGCGTGGGGACAGAACTCTATGGCTACACCTTC | CASSSGVGTELYGYTF
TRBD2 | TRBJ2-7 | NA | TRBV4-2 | TGTGCCAGCAGCCAAGAACCGGGGGGGACTTCAGCGCAGTACTTC | CASSQEPGGTSAQYF
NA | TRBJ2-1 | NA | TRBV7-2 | TGTGCCAGCAGCCGGAACCGGGACAATGAGCAGTTCTTC | CASSRNRDNEQFF
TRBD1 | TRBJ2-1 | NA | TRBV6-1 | TGTGCCAGTAGACAGGGTTTAGTCAATGAGCAGTTCTTC | CASRQGLVNEQFF
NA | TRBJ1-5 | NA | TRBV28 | TGTGCCAGCAGTTTAGGGGGGAAGCCCCAGCATTTT | CASSLGGKPQHF
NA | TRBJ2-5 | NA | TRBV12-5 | TGTGCTAGTGGTTTGGTAGTCGCCGGGGGGCTACAGACCCAGTACTTC | CASGLVVAGGLQTQYF
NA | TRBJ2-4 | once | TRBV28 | TGTGCCAGCAGTTTCAGGTTCAACCTAGCCAAAAACATTCAGTACTTC | CASSFRFNLAKNIQYF
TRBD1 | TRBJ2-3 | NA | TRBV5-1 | TGCGCCAGCAGCTCGGGACAGGGGGGCCCAGATACGCAGTATTTT | CASSSGQGGPDTQYF
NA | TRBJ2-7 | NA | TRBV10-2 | TGCGCCAGCAGTGGTGCCAACTACCTCTCCTACGAGCAGTACTTC | CASSGANYLSYEQYF
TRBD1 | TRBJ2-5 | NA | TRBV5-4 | TGTGCCAGCAGCTTGGAACAACAGGGGAAAGAGACCCAGTACTTC | CASSLEQQGKETQYF
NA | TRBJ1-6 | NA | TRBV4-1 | TGCGCCAGCAGCCAAGAAGGGGGGGTCAATTCACCCCTCCACTTT | CASSQEGGVNSPLHF
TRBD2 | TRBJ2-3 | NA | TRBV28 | TGTGCCAGCACGGGGGGGAAAGATACGCAGTATTTT | CASTGGKDTQYF
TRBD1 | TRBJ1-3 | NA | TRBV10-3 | TGTGCCATCAGGGAACAGGGGGCCGACACCATATATTTT | CAIREQGADTIYF
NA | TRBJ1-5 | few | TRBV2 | TGTGCCAGCAGTGAAACCCTGTCCAATCAGCCCCAGCATTTT | CASSETLSNQPQHF
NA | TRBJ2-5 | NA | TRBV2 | TGTGCCAGCAGATTTCAGCAGTACCAAGAGACCCAGTACTTC | CASRFQQYQETQYF
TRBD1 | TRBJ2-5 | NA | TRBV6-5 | TGTGCCAGCACCTCAGGGGGCAGGGGAGAGACCCAGTACTTC | CASTSGGRGETQYF